These 21 T cell receptor beta chains came from one sample sequenced in a study of T cells in Graves' hyperthyroidism and ophthalmopathy. Authors of the study amplified TCR beta CDR3 regions from RNA transcripts. The HTBI primer set was used in a first-round RT-PCR of the TCR CDR3. From the multiplex PCR reads, TCRdb called clonotypes with MiXCR, one entry per CDR3 protein. The table records approximately 420,000 distinct CDR3 sequences, about 13% of them present only once. Sequenced input: blood. The receptor set was obtained from a woman in her late teens or twenties with Graves' hyperthyroidism.

The sample holds a few counts of this clonotype. V gene TRBV6-1 combines with J gene TRBJ1-1; 8 bases agree with TRBD1. The CDR3 sequence is 14 residues long. Germline assignment: CDR1 MNHNS and CDR2 SASEGT. V was pared by 5 bases and J by 1 base, with 3 bases of the junction left unmatched. DNA for the CDR3: TGTGCCAGCAGTCAAGGACAGGGGAACACTGAAGCTTTCTTT. Protein sequence: CASSQGQGNTEAFF.

The chain uses TRBV4-2 and TRBJ2-7; D not certain. V dropped 3 bases and J dropped 6 bases, with 18 bases sitting between them. This CDR3 spans 15 amino acids. The germline V gene has CDR1 LGHNA and CDR2 YNFKEQ. For the CDR3, the DNA is TGTGCCAGCAGCCAGGAAGGCTCCAGCCCCCTCGAGCAGTACTTC. It specifies CASSQEGSSPLEQYF.

This clonotype came up many times. V usage is TRBV28 and J usage is TRBJ2-1; tentatively, D is TRBD1 (5 bases). The germline V and J ends were trimmed by 3 bases and 3 bases, with 9 bases remaining between them. CDR1 is MDHEN and CDR2 is SYDVKM in the germline V gene. The CDR3 spans 14 residues. Here the CDR3 DNA reads TGTGCCAGCAGTTTGGGGCAGAACTACAATGAGCAGTTCTTC. Translation gives CASSLGQNYNEQFF.

The rearrangement links TRBV6-2 or TRBV6-3 to TRBJ2-2; D gene uncertain. V lost 5 bases to trimming and J lost 3 bases, with 4 bases between them. CDR1 is MNHEY and CDR2 is SVGEGT in the germline V gene. The CDR3 runs 12 residues. The chain's CDR3 is CASSIDTGELFF. DNA for the CDR3: TGTGCCAGCAGTATTGACACCGGGGAGCTGTTTTTT.

In its sample, this clonotype was seen once. This chain links TRBV20-1 with TRBJ1-2; no reliable D call. The CDR3 is 15 amino acids. Trimming took 0 bases from V and 2 from J, leaving 13 bases between them. CDR1 is DFQATT and CDR2 is SNEGSKA in the germline V gene (reference sequence). The CDR3 region is CSARDQWVTNYGYTF. CDR3 DNA sequence: TGCAGTGCTAGAGATCAGTGGGTTACCAACTATGGCTACACCTTC.

The chain uses TRBV7-3 and TRBJ2-3, with TRBD1 matching 9 bases. Germline loops: CDR1 SGHTA, CDR2 FQGTGA. This CDR3 has 16 residues. Trimming removed 5 bases from V and 3 bases from J; junction bases left unmatched: 9. CDR3 sequence reads: CASSLGDRVSTDTQYF. Here the CDR3 DNA reads TGTGCCAGCAGCCTTGGGGACAGGGTTTCGACAGATACGCAGTATTTT.

This clonotype was counted ten times or more. This chain links TRBV27 with TRBJ1-1, with D tentatively TRBD1 (6 bases). V lost 9 bases and J 0 bases, leaving 11 bases between the germline ends. There are 13 residues in the CDR3. Germline CDR1 reads MNHEY; CDR2 reads SMNVEV (reference sequence). Here the CDR3 DNA reads TGTGCCAGTTGGGGACAACTGAACACTGAAGCTTTCTTT. This codes for CASWGQLNTEAFF.

This clonotype was recorded many times. The genes are TRBV11-2 and TRBJ1-1; D unclear. From germline, CDR1 is SGHAT and CDR2 FQNNGV. With 5 bases removed from V and 3 bases from J, the gap between germline ends came to 7 bases. The CDR3 runs 12 residues. The CDR3 coding sequence is TGTGCCAGCAGCACACGGTACACTGAAGCTTTCTTT. Translated, it gives CASSTRYTEAFF.

There are a few counts of this clonotype. The chain employs TRBV3-1 and TRBJ2-7, with 9 bases lining up with TRBD2. This CDR3 contains 17 residues. Germline-derived CDR1 and CDR2 are LGHDT and YNNKEL (reference sequence). The junction had 13 bases not matched to a gene; V was cut back by 0 bases and J by 7 bases. The CDR3 sequence: CASSQDYGLAGCGEQYF. DNA of the CDR3: TGTGCCAGCAGCCAAGATTACGGCCTAGCGGGATGTGGTGAGCAGTACTTC.

As for this clonotype: This may arise from a read error, as a much more abundant clone is one base away. No DNA is shown, since the ends of the CDR3 on it are uncertain; the CDR3 is the one TCRdb lists. The rearrangement joins TRBV10-3 to TRBJ1-1; TRBD1, the D gene given by the table, was not confirmed from the DNA. Germline loops: CDR1 ENHRY, CDR2 SYGVKD. Both ends counted, the CDR3 spans 15 residues. CDR3 residues: CAISEVGAGAHEASF.

This clonotype was detected ten times or more. The gene calls are TRBV5-1 and TRBJ2-5; TRBD2 matches 13 bases. In germline, CDR1 is SGHRS, CDR2 YFSETQ. V shed 4 bases and J 13 bases; nucleotides not matched to a gene: 7. The CDR3 consists of 13 residues. CDR3 nucleotides: TGCGCCAGCAGCCCAGGACTAGCGGGAGACCCGTACTTC. This encodes CASSPGLAGDPYF.

The chain carries TRBV28 and TRBJ1-6; TRBD1 matches 7 bases. Trimming took 2 bases from V and 2 from J; bases not matched to a gene: 6. This CDR3 contains 17 residues. Looked up from germline, CDR1 is MDHEN and CDR2 is SYDVKM. This chain's CDR3 is CASSLVQGVAYNSPLHF. The CDR3 nucleotides are TGTGCCAGCAGTTTAGTCCAGGGGGTTGCCTATAATTCACCCCTCCACTTT. The full variable domain, in which reference TRBV28 and TRBJ1-6 provide the parts outside the CDR3, is DVKVTQSSRYLVKRTGEKVFLECVQDMDHENMFWYRQDPGLGLRLIYFSYDVKMKEKGDIPEGYSVSREKKERFSLILESASTNQTSMYLCASSLVQGVAYNSPLHFGNGTRLTVT.

This clonotype was picked up many times. The J gene is TRBJ1-1, the V gene TRBV28; D unresolved. The CDR3 spans 13 residues. Trimming pared 6 bases from V and 2 bases from J, leaving 10 bases between. Germline CDR1 and CDR2: MDHEN and SYDVKM. In DNA form, the CDR3 reads TGTGCCAGCAGGGCCCGCGGTAACACTGAAGCTTTCTTT. It translates to CASRARGNTEAFF.

This clonotype appeared many times. This chain uses TRBV30 with TRBJ2-7; 7 bases are a match to TRBD1. The CDR3 extends over 14 amino acids. J was trimmed by 3 bases and V by 2 bases; bases with no gene match: 7. Germline V gene sequence: CDR1 GTSNPN, CDR2 SVGIG (reference sequence). The chain's CDR3 is CAWSSGGILYEQYF. CDR3 in DNA: TGTGCCTGGAGTTCAGGGGGAATACTCTACGAGCAGTACTTC.

The J gene is TRBJ1-2, the V gene TRBV7-8; D is possibly TRBD1 (5 bases). Germline CDR1 and CDR2: SGHVS and FQNEAQ. This CDR3 has 15 amino acids. Trimming took 2 bases from V and 2 from J, leaving 12 bases between them. The CDR3, as DNA: TGTGCCAGCAGCTTATGGGGACGTCAAAACTATGGCTACACCTTC. It yields the protein CASSLWGRQNYGYTF.

The chain carries TRBV14 and TRBJ2-7; 8 nucleotides line up with TRBD2. The V segment lost 1 base and the J segment 3 bases; nucleotides outside the gene matches: 8. The germline CDR1 and CDR2 sequences are SGHDN and FVKESK. There are 16 residues in the CDR3. Here the CDR3 reads CASSQGSLLAVYEQYF. The CDR3 DNA is TGTGCCAGCAGCCAAGGGTCTTTACTAGCGGTCTACGAGCAGTACTTC.

This clonotype turned up a few times. This rearrangement joins TRBV18 to TRBJ1-4, with D perhaps matching TRBD1 (5 bases). The CDR3 runs 14 residues. Germline lookup yields CDR1 KGHSH and CDR2 LQKENI. V was clipped by 5 bases and J by 8 bases, with 15 bases between them. Here the CDR3 DNA reads TGTGCCAGCTCAAGGTTGAGGGGAGACGAAAAACTGTTTTTT. This translates into CASSRLRGDEKLFF.

This clonotype was seen more than once but under ten times. The V and J genes are TRBV5-5 and TRBJ2-3; D gene unclear. In germline, CDR1 is SGHKS, CDR2 YYEKEE (reference sequence). V was shortened by 4 bases and J by 3 bases, with 12 bases between the two germline ends. The CDR3 spans 14 residues. DNA for the CDR3: TGTGCCAGCAGCCCCCCTCGTGAGACAGATACGCAGTATTTT. This translates into CASSPPRETDTQYF.

The J gene is TRBJ1-1, the V gene TRBV5-6; 9 bases map to TRBD1. The CDR3 length is 15 residues. Germline lookup yields CDR1 SGHDT and CDR2 YYEEEE. The V and J ends lost 2 bases and 5 bases, in that order; junction bases with no gene match: 7. Here the CDR3 DNA reads TGTGCCAGCAGCTTTAGAAACAGGGGGCAGACTGAAGCTTTCTTT. Translation gives CASSFRNRGQTEAFF. The full variable domain, completed using reference TRBV5-6 and TRBJ1-1, is DAGVTQSPTHLIKTRGQQVTLRCSPKSGHDTVSWYQQALGQGPQFIFQYYEEEERQRGNFPDRFSGHQFPNYSSELNVNALLLGDSALYLCASSFRNRGQTEAFFGQGTRLTVV.

The V call is TRBV20-1, the J call TRBJ2-1; D call uncertain. Germline assignment: CDR1 DFQATT and CDR2 SNEGSKA (reference sequence). The CDR3 covers 15 residues. V dropped 0 bases and J dropped 4 bases, with 13 bases sitting between them. For the CDR3, the DNA is TGCAGTGCTAGAGATCTCGGTCTCACTTACAATGAGCAGTTCTTC. It yields the protein CSARDLGLTYNEQFF.

This clonotype has a count of ten or more. The chain joins TRBV27 to TRBJ1-1; no clear D gene. Between the trimmed V and J ends, which lost 1 base and 1 base, there was a span of 7 bases. The CDR3 runs to 14 residues. Germline-derived CDR1 and CDR2 are MNHEY and SMNVEV (reference sequence). The CDR3 here is CASSLFPGNTEAFF. CDR3 bases: TGTGCCAGCAGTTTATTTCCGGGGAACACTGAAGCTTTCTTT.